The clone carrying this TCR beta chain has at least ten counts. In germline, CDR1 is SQVTM, CDR2 ANQGSEA. Trimming stripped 3 bases from V and 0 bases from J, with 5 bases between. This CDR3 contains 12 residues. This specimen belongs to a study of human T cells and chemical hapten exposure. In the study overall: An approximately 2 cm by approximately 2 cm inner upper arm patch received 2% DPC for sensitization.

The time point was: patch test 2, 6 weeks after DPC sensitization. Documented treatment: therapeutic diphenylcyclopropenone sensitization with weekly scalp DPC. Blood sampling preceded each patch test application. During construction of the library, unique molecular identifiers were attached to individual cDNA molecules for quantitative, reproducible TCR counting. MiXCR, run by TCRdb on the RACE reads, gives a single entry per CDR3 protein. This table holds about 110,000 distinct CDR3 sequences, roughly a tenth found once. The specimen was whole blood, collected in connection with sensitization to the hapten diphenylcyclopropenone (DPC). The genes are TRBV29-1 and TRBJ1-2; D not certain. The clonotype comes from a woman between 35 and 50 years old with alopecia areata. Some clones in this sample may be carry-over from other donors' samples. The CDR3 region has the DNA TGCAGCGTTGAGAGTGCTAACTATGGCTACACCTTC. It translates to CSVESANYGYTF.